The sequence of this T cell receptor beta chain was determined in a study of T cells in localized non-small cell lung cancer. Study conclusions and caveats: Maximal T cell clonality occurred in uninvolved adjacent lung, with tumor ranking below it. Only one tumor region went through sequencing, so heterogeneity may still be there. An association was observed between higher blood T cell density and longer overall survival. Out of the top 100 tumor clones, a median around 57 were seen in adjacent lung.

The length of the CDR3 is 16 residues. Germline V CDR1 and CDR2: LGHNA, YNFKEQ. V trimming: 3 bases; J trimming: 0 bases; junction bases outside the gene matches: 7. TCRdb's copy holds only in-frame clones and misses some; the assay was immunoSEQ multiplex PCR. The table shows roughly 23,000 clones, with roughly 89% occurring only once. Remarks on this clone: What it recognizes is unknown.

The TCR sequence derives from an older male donor with stage I lung adenocarcinoma. Sequences were derived from peripheral blood, sampled before any cancer treatment. This sequence joins TRBV4-2 and TRBJ1-2, with 7 bases fitting TRBD1. Here the CDR3 reads CASSQGGDSANYGYTF. Written as DNA, the CDR3 is TGTGCCAGCAGCCAGGGGGGGGACAGCGCTAACTATGGCTACACCTTC.